This is a list of T cell receptor beta chains from one sample in a study of monozygotic twins with inflammatory bowel disease. Using the 5' RACE reads, TCRdb records one entry per CDR3 protein without DNA. The sample table includes 400,000 to 500,000 distinct CDR3 sequences. The sample taken for sequencing was blood. The receptors were sampled from a human donor with ulcerative colitis or Crohn's disease, or a healthy co-twin of an affected twin (not recorded which). CDR3s include the opening cysteine and the closing phenylalanine or tryptophan. Each record gives: V gene, J gene, CDR3 length, CDR3 protein.

v_call: TRBV10-3; j_call: TRBJ1-1; cdr3_length: 14; cdr3_aa: CAIRDTGILTEAFF
v_call: TRBV12-3/TRBV12-4; j_call: TRBJ2-1; cdr3_length: 15; cdr3_aa: CASSLVDRVYNEQFF
v_call: TRBV5-1; j_call: TRBJ1-1; cdr3_length: 15; cdr3_aa: CASSRDRARNTEAFF
v_call: TRBV27; j_call: TRBJ2-2; cdr3_length: 17; cdr3_aa: CASRQGTGGLRAGELFF
v_call: TRBV6-2/TRBV6-3; j_call: TRBJ1-1; cdr3_length: 14; cdr3_aa: CASSDGQLNTEAFF
v_call: TRBV2; j_call: TRBJ1-2; cdr3_length: 14; cdr3_aa: CASSARQGADGYTF
v_call: TRBV2; j_call: TRBJ2-1; cdr3_length: 16; cdr3_aa: CASSAISADPGDEQFF
v_call: TRBV5-1; j_call: TRBJ2-3; cdr3_length: 15; cdr3_aa: CASSFGRGPTDTQYF
v_call: TRBV7-8; j_call: TRBJ2-4; cdr3_length: 14; cdr3_aa: CASSPEGAKNIQYF
v_call: TRBV7-9; j_call: TRBJ2-1; cdr3_length: 14; cdr3_aa: CASSLEGEGREQFF
v_call: TRBV29-1; j_call: TRBJ2-7; cdr3_length: 15; cdr3_aa: CSVVIRGQAFYEQYF
v_call: TRBV5-1; j_call: TRBJ1-1; cdr3_length: 14; cdr3_aa: CASSHVGQNTEAFF
v_call: TRBV7-9; j_call: TRBJ2-5; cdr3_length: 16; cdr3_aa: CASSFQAGVYQETQYF
v_call: TRBV4-2; j_call: TRBJ2-1; cdr3_length: 20; cdr3_aa: CASRPPPSGLAGSAYNEQFF